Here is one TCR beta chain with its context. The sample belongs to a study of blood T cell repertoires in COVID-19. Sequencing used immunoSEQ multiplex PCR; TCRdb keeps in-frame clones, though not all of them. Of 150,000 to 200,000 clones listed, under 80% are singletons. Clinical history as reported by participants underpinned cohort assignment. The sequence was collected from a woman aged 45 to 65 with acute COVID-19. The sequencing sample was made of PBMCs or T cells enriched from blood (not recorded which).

In DNA form, the CDR3 reads TGTGCCAGCAGTCCCATGACTGGGAGGTTCTCTGGAAACACCATATATTTT. Amino acid sequence: CASSPMTGRFSGNTIYF. The chain is built from TRBV27 and TRBJ1-3; no clear D gene. Per the germline V gene, CDR1 is MNHEY and CDR2 is SMNVEV (reference sequence). The germline V and J ends were trimmed by 5 bases and 0 bases, with 17 bases remaining between them. This CDR3 is built from 17 residues.